This T cell receptor beta chain was recovered during a study of spatial heterogeneity in lung cancer. Overall study: Among detected sequences, beta-chain ones consistently exceeded alpha-chain ones in number. Findings and limits, study-wide: Whereas they appeared in blood less at follow-up, ubiquitous expanded tumor TCRs appeared there more at resection.

Time point here: sample taken at primary tumor resection. Unsorted tumor, nontumor lung tissue or cryopreserved PBMC supplied the whole RNA. The donors, 60 to 80 patients with untreated early-stage non-small cell lung cancer, provided the samples. This CDR3 spans 15 amino acids. Germline assignment: CDR1 SGHNT and CDR2 YYREEE (reference sequence). Losses at the gene ends were 0 bases for V and 8 bases for J; bases not matched to a gene: 2. This clonotype has at least ten counts. Its specificity is not known. One entry per CDR3 protein, called by TCRdb with MiXCR from the 5' RACE reads. The sample carries some 28,000 distinct CDR3 sequences, around 8% recorded once.

The rearrangement uses TRBV5-4 and TRBJ2-1; 13 nucleotides align to TRBD2. This sequence originates from a female donor with early-stage non-small cell lung cancer. The source was PBMCs, collected at surgery. The CDR3 spells CASSLALAGGDEQFF. The CDR3 region has the DNA TGTGCCAGCAGCTTGGCACTAGCGGGAGGGGATGAGCAGTTCTTC.